This T cell receptor (beta chain) was found in a study of cytomegalovirus exposure and HLA in healthy donors. Use of 60 Vbeta and 13 Jbeta primers characterized the PCR. Repertoires were generated with immunoSEQ multiplex PCR, while TCRdb's copy carries only in-frame clones and drops some. Among about 68,000 clones listed, roughly 77% were seen once. CDR1 is SQVTM and CDR2 is ANQGSEA in the germline V gene. The CDR3 runs 12 residues. This clone has just a few counts. The antigen is unknown. Findings of the study overall: Donors were assumed by presence/absence analyses to have roughly uniform sequencing depth. Compared with the approximately 700-donor mean, an Asian-associated ancestry cluster reportedly had fewer N-insertions, according to a later analysis. Follow-up analysis seemed to connect common viral pathogens with several of the most significant clusters identified.

The gene calls are TRBV29-1 and TRBJ2-5; a possible D gene is TRBD2 (5 bases). The TCR originated in a human donor in good health. The sample consisted of PBMCs. Here the CDR3 reads CSIGLLQETQYF. The CDR3 bases are TGCAGTATCGGACTGCTCCAAGAGACCCAGTACTTC.